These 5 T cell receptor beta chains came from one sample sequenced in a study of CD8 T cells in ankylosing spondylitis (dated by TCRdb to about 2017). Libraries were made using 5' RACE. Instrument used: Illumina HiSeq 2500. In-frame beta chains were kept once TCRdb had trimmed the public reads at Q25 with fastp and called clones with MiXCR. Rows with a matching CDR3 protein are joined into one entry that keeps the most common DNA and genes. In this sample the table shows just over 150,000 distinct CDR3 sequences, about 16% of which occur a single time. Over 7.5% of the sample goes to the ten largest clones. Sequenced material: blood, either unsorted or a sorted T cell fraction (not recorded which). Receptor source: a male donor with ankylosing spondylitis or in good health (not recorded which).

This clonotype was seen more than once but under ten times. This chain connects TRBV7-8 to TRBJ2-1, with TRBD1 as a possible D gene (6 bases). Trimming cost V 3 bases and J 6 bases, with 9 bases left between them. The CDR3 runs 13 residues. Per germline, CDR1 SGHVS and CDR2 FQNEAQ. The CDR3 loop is CASSFNRANEQFF. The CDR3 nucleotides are TGTGCCAGCAGCTTCAACAGGGCCAATGAGCAGTTCTTC.

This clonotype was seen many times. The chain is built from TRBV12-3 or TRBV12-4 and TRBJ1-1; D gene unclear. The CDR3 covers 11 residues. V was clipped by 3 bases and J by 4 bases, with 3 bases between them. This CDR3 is CASSFRTEAFF. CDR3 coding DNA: TGTGCCAGCAGTTTTCGCACTGAAGCTTTCTTT.

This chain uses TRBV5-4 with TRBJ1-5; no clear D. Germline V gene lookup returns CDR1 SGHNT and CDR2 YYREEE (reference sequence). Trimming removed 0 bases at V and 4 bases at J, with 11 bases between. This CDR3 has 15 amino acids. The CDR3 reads CASSLEAGVNQPQHF. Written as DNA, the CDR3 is TGTGCCAGCAGCTTGGAGGCAGGTGTGAATCAGCCCCAGCATTTT.

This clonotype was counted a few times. In DNA form, the CDR3 reads TGCAGTGCGCCCCGGCCGGGACTACCTACCACAGATACGCAGTATTTT. Amino acid sequence: CSAPRPGLPTTDTQYF. The chain recombines TRBV20-1 with TRBJ2-3; 7 bases agree with TRBD2. From germline, CDR1 is DFQATT and CDR2 SNEGSKA (reference sequence). Germline trimming cut 6 bases from V and 2 bases from J; bases unmatched to any gene: 14. The CDR3 runs 16 residues.

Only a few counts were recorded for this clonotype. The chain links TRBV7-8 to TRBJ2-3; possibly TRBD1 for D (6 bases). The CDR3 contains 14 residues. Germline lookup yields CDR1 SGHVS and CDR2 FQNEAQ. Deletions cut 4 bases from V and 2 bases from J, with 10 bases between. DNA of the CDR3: TGTGCCAGCAGCTCCGGGACAAACACAGATACGCAGTATTTT. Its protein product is CASSSGTNTDTQYF. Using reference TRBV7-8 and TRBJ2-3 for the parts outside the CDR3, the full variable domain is GAGVSQSPRYKVAKRGQDVALRCDPISGHVSLFWYQQALGQGPEFLTYFQNEAQLDKSGLPSDRFFAERPEGSVSTLKIQRTQQEDSAVYLCASSSGTNTDTQYFGPGTRLTVL.